These 14 T cell receptor beta chains share one sample of origin, sequenced in a study of CD8+ T cells in alopecia areata. Treatment here: oral pan-JAK inhibitor, 5-10 mg twice daily. RNA, once extracted, was reverse transcribed into cDNA for use as the sequencing template. Measured with immunoSEQ multiplex PCR; TCRdb has only the in-frame clones, and not every one. The sample includes roughly 190,000 clones, 45% to 65% of them seen just once. Sequences were derived from CD4+ T cells sorted from blood, sampled at week 4, from a patient treated with tofacitinib. Every receptor here comes from a human donor with alopecia areata.

The chain has TRBV5-4 and TRBJ2-5, with D possibly matching TRBD1 (6 bases). Trimming left V 2 bases short and J 5 bases short, with 10 bases between. CDR1 SGHNT and CDR2 YYREEE come from the germline V gene (reference sequence). The CDR3 loop spans 13 amino acids. CDR3 residues: CASSFQGSETQYF. CDR3 sequence (DNA): TGTGCCAGCAGCTTTCAGGGGTCGGAGACCCAGTACTTC. Variable domain in full (rest from reference TRBV5-4 and TRBJ2-5): ETGVTQSPTHLIKTRGQQVTLRCSSQSGHNTVSWYQQALGQGPQFIFQYYREEENGRGNFPPRFSGLQFPNYSSELNVNALELDDSALYLCASSFQGSETQYFGPGTRLLVL.

With respect to this clone: Other DNA sequences in the same sample also yield this CDR3. This chain uses TRBV6-5 with TRBJ2-5; 9 nucleotides agree with TRBD2. The CDR3 spans 16 residues. Germline V gene sequence: CDR1 MNHEY, CDR2 SVGAGI. V was pared by 0 bases and J by 2 bases, with 4 bases of the junction left unmatched. The CDR3 is CASSYSRGRGQETQYF. The CDR3 nucleotides are TGTGCCAGCAGTTACTCCCGCGGGAGGGGGCAAGAGACCCAGTACTTC.

The chain has TRBV7-2 and TRBJ2-7, with D perhaps TRBD1 (5 bases). V shed 5 bases and J shed 2 bases, with 13 bases lying between them. The CDR3 extends over 14 amino acids. Germline CDR1 SGHTA, CDR2 FQGNSA. The CDR3 is CASSAEQVTYEQYF. The DNA for the CDR3 is TGTGCCAGCAGCGCGGAACAGGTTACCTACGAGCAGTACTTC.

The chain couples TRBV7-2 to TRBJ1-1, with 9 bases matching TRBD1. Losses at the gene ends were 5 bases for V and 0 bases for J; bases not matched to a gene: 10. The CDR3 has 17 amino acids. CDR1 is SGHTA, CDR2 FQGNSA, per germline. The CDR3 nucleotides read TGTGCCAGCAGCCGTATCTCTACAGGGGGCATGAACACTGAAGCTTTCTTT. Its protein product is CASSRISTGGMNTEAFF.

In this sample, this clone turned up many times. This sequence joins TRBV2 and TRBJ2-3; D possibly corresponds to TRBD2 (5 bases). Between the trimmed V and J ends, which lost 7 bases and 0 bases, there was a span of 17 bases. Germline assignment: CDR1 SNHLY and CDR2 FYNNEI. The CDR3 has 16 residues. The CDR3 protein is CASKDWVRASTDTQYF. The CDR3 nucleotides read TGTGCCAGCAAGGACTGGGTGCGGGCAAGCACAGATACGCAGTATTTT.

In its sample, this clone was seen once. V is TRBV4-1 and J is TRBJ2-1; tentatively, D is TRBD1 (6 bases). Trimming cost V 5 bases and J 4 bases, with 12 bases left between them. CDR3 size: 14 residues. Per the germline V gene, CDR1 is MGHRA and CDR2 is YSYEKL. Written as DNA, the CDR3 is TGCGCCAGCAGCGAAGGACAGACGTACAATGAGCAGTTCTTC. It specifies CASSEGQTYNEQFF.

The chain employs TRBV6-6 and TRBJ1-1; D remains ambiguous. The CDR3 length is 13 residues. Germline CDR1 reads MNHNY; CDR2 reads SVGAGI (reference sequence). Between the trimmed V and J ends, which lost 7 bases and 1 base, there was a span of 10 bases. Here the CDR3 reads CASTQLKNTEAFF. The CDR3 DNA sequence: TGTGCCAGCACCCAACTGAAGAACACTGAAGCTTTCTTT.

V usage is TRBV4-1 and J usage is TRBJ1-2; D not resolved. This CDR3 spans 15 amino acids. Per the germline V gene, CDR1 is MGHRA and CDR2 is YSYEKL. The V gene lost 4 bases and the J gene lost 1 base, with 13 bases spanning the gap. CDR3 nucleotide sequence: TGCGCCAGCAGCCCGGCGGGGTGGGGTAACTATGGCTACACCTTC. Its protein product is CASSPAGWGNYGYTF.

This clone was seen a few times. At the DNA level, this CDR3 is encoded by other sequences in the same sample as well. V and J are TRBV5-1 and TRBJ2-7; 12 nucleotides agree with TRBD2. Germline V gene lookup returns CDR1 SGHRS and CDR2 YFSETQ. Losses at the gene ends were 3 bases for V and 3 bases for J; bases not matched to a gene: 4. This CDR3 region has 15 residues. CDR3 sequence: CASSSGLAGSYEQYF. Written as DNA, the CDR3 is TGCGCCAGCAGCTCCGGACTAGCGGGAAGCTACGAGCAGTACTTC. The variable domain in full, completed from reference TRBV5-1 and TRBJ2-7, reads KAGVTQTPRYLIKTRGQQVTLSCSPISGHRSVSWYQQTPGQGLQFLFEYFSETQRNKGNFPGRFSGRQFSNSRSEMNVSTLELGDSALYLCASSSGLAGSYEQYFGPGTRLTVT.

The chain uses TRBV5-1 and TRBJ1-1; D not certain. With 5 bases removed from V and 1 base from J, the gap between germline ends came to 9 bases. Germline CDR1 reads SGHRS; CDR2 reads YFSETQ. The length of the CDR3 is 13 residues. The CDR3 reads CASRPTPNTEAFF. CDR3 DNA sequence: TGCGCCAGCAGGCCGACACCGAACACTGAAGCTTTCTTT.

CDR3 sequence (DNA): TGTGCCAGCAGTTTGGGACAGGGGGCTGGTGGCTACACCTTC. This codes for CASSLGQGAGGYTF. The V call is TRBV28, the J call TRBJ1-2; 12 bases map to TRBD1. V gave up 3 bases and J gave up 7 bases; unmatched junction bases: 3. Germline V gene sequence: CDR1 MDHEN, CDR2 SYDVKM. CDR3 length: 14 residues.

This clone has a handful of counts. This chain connects TRBV29-1 to TRBJ2-7; TRBD2 matches 7 bases. The CDR3 consists of 13 residues. From germline, CDR1 is SQVTM and CDR2 ANQGSEA. J gave up 4 bases and V 6 bases, and 9 bases lay outside the gene matches. The CDR3 bases are TGCAGCGTCAGGAGCGGGATGACTTACGAGCAGTACTTC. This gives the protein CSVRSGMTYEQYF.

The chain combines TRBV25-1 with TRBJ2-4; D may be TRBD1 (5 bases). Trimming cost V 9 bases and J 0 bases, with 9 bases left between them. The germline V gene has CDR1 MGHDK and CDR2 SYGVNS. The CDR3 is 13 residues long. Here the CDR3 DNA reads TGTGCCAGACAAGGGGAAGCCAAAAACATTCAGTACTTC. It encodes CARQGEAKNIQYF.

The CDR3 nucleotides read TGCAGTGCTGGGGAGACAGTGCGGTACTTC. This translates into CSAGETVRYF. This sequence joins TRBV20-1 and TRBJ2-7, with D possibly being TRBD1 or TRBD2 (5 bases each). Germline assignment: CDR1 DFQATT and CDR2 SNEGSKA (reference sequence). Trimming pared 5 bases from V and 12 bases from J, leaving 14 bases between. The CDR3 is made up of 10 amino acids.